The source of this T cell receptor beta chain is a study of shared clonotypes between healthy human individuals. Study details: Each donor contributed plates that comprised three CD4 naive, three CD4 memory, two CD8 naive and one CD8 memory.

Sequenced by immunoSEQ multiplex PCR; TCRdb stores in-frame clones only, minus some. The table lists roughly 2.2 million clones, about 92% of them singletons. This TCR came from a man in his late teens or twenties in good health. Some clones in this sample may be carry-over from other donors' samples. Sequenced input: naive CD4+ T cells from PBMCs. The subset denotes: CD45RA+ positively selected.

Here the CDR3 DNA reads TGTGCCAGCAGCTTAGGACGGAATAATTCACCCCTCCACTTT. Translated: CASSLGRNNSPLHF. V usage is TRBV7-9 and J usage is TRBJ1-6; unclear D gene. This CDR3 comprises 14 residues. Trimming shortened V by 1 base and J by 5 bases, and 6 bases separated the two germline ends. In germline, CDR1 is SEHNR, CDR2 FQNEAQ (reference sequence).